These T cell receptor beta chains were read from a single sample in a study of blood T cell repertoires in COVID-19. Using immunoSEQ multiplex PCR, the repertoire was profiled, and TCRdb retains in-frame clones only, with some absent. The sample yields some 290,000 clones, roughly 80% seen once. The sequenced sample was peripheral blood. These receptor sequences come from a man in his sixties who had recovered from COVID-19. CDR3s include the opening cysteine and the closing phenylalanine or tryptophan. D genes are given only for firm matches. The size entry is marked missing in some rows and otherwise reads once, few, many or a size class.

d_gene: -
v_gene: TRBV30
j_gene: TRBJ1-5
abundance: -
CDR3aa: CAWSAGDHQPQHF
CDR3nt: TGTGCCTGGAGCGCGGGGGACCATCAGCCCCAGCATTTT

d_gene: -
v_gene: TRBV7-9
j_gene: TRBJ1-3
abundance: -
CDR3aa: CASSLVVSGNTIYF
CDR3nt: TGTGCCAGCAGCTTAGTAGTGTCTGGAAACACCATATATTTT

d_gene: -
v_gene: TRBV3-1/TRBV3-2
j_gene: TRBJ2-1
abundance: -
CDR3aa: CASSHNSGGEQFF
CDR3nt: TGTGCCAGCAGCCATAATTCAGGGGGGGAGCAGTTCTTC

d_gene: -
v_gene: TRBV29-1
j_gene: TRBJ2-3
abundance: -
CDR3aa: CSVAGTGTDTQYF
CDR3nt: TGCAGCGTTGCGGGCACAGGGACAGATACGCAGTATTTT

d_gene: -
v_gene: TRBV19
j_gene: TRBJ1-1
abundance: -
CDR3aa: CASSIDRGNTEAFF
CDR3nt: TGTGCCAGTAGTATAGACAGGGGAAACACTGAAGCTTTCTTT

d_gene: -
v_gene: TRBV7-9
j_gene: TRBJ1-5
abundance: -
CDR3aa: CASSNSRQKGGNQPQHF
CDR3nt: TGTGCCAGCAGCAATAGCCGCCAAAAAGGGGGCAATCAGCCCCAGCATTTT

d_gene: TRBD2
v_gene: TRBV7-9
j_gene: TRBJ2-2
abundance: few
CDR3aa: CAPTPPERTSHGELFF
CDR3nt: TGTGCCCCCACCCCCCCGGAACGGACTAGCCACGGGGAGCTGTTTTTT

d_gene: TRBD2
v_gene: TRBV5-1
j_gene: TRBJ2-3
abundance: -
CDR3aa: CASSPGLAGKDTQYF
CDR3nt: TGCGCCAGCAGCCCCGGACTAGCGGGAAAAGATACGCAGTATTTT

d_gene: -
v_gene: TRBV19
j_gene: TRBJ1-5
abundance: -
CDR3aa: CASSIGWAGGNQPQHF
CDR3nt: TGTGCCAGTAGTATCGGGTGGGCAGGGGGCAATCAGCCCCAGCATTTT

d_gene: -
v_gene: TRBV5-5
j_gene: TRBJ2-4
abundance: -
CDR3aa: CASSYSGRGAIQYF
CDR3nt: TGTGCCAGCAGTTATTCTGGCAGGGGTGCCATTCAGTACTTC

d_gene: -
v_gene: TRBV5-1
j_gene: TRBJ2-3
abundance: -
CDR3aa: CASSLERRTDTQYF
CDR3nt: TGCGCCAGCAGCTTGGAAAGGAGAACAGATACGCAGTATTTT